These 2 T cell receptor beta chains were sequenced from one sample in a study of shared clonotypes between healthy human individuals. TCRdb's copy holds only in-frame clones and misses some; the assay was immunoSEQ multiplex PCR. This sample has 1.5 million to 1.9 million clones, with approximately 98% found just once. Sequences were obtained from naive CD4+ T cells sorted from blood. Subset indicated: CD45RA+ positively selected. The receptor set was obtained from a young man in good health.

For the CDR3, the DNA is TGTGCCAGTGGGACAGGGGCAAGAAGCACAGATACGCAGTATTTT. This sequence encodes CASGTGARSTDTQYF. This chain links TRBV7-6 with TRBJ2-3, with 10 bases identical to TRBD1. V lost 9 bases, J lost 0 bases, and 6 bases stayed unmatched. Germline lookup yields CDR1 SGHVS and CDR2 FNYEAQ. The CDR3 extends over 15 amino acids.

V gene TRBV7-9 combines with J gene TRBJ2-1; 10 positions match TRBD2. CDR1 is SEHNR, CDR2 FQNEAQ, per germline (reference sequence). This CDR3 is 15 amino acids long. Losses at the gene ends were 2 bases for V and 7 bases for J; bases not matched to a gene: 5. In DNA, the CDR3 is TGTGCCAGCAGCTTATACGTACTAGCGGGAAATGAGCAGTTCTTC. Protein: CASSLYVLAGNEQFF.